Following are 12 T cell receptor beta chains from one sample sequenced in a study of shared clonotypes between healthy human individuals (dated by TCRdb to between 2020 and 2021). The library was generated by the immunoSEQ multiplex PCR assay. TCRdb carries this immuneACCESS record with in-frame sequences only. Its versions omit some clonotypes, under half of them owing to an unresolved V gene in the studies checked, with the rest unexplained. Recorded for this sample are fewer than 3 million clones; just under 95% of them occurred a single time. In total, the top ten clones hold approximately 0.39% of the sample. Sequencing input: naive CD4+ T cells from PBMCs. This specimen's cell subset or site label, interpreted: CD45RA+ positively selected. All receptors come from a man between 18 and 29 years old in good health. Some clones in this sample may be carry-over from other donors' samples.

The chain recombines TRBV6-6 with TRBJ2-2, with 7 bases matching TRBD1. V was pared by 6 bases and J by 6 bases, with 4 bases of the junction left unmatched. The CDR3 is made up of 13 amino acids. Germline V gives CDR1 MNHNY, CDR2 SVGAGI (reference sequence). CDR3 sequence reads: CASRDRVPGELFF. The CDR3 nucleotides are TGTGCCAGCAGAGACAGGGTTCCCGGGGAGCTGTTTTTT.

The chain has TRBV4-1 and TRBJ2-5; TRBD2 might be the D (7 bases). Matching the DNA end better, TRBJ2-7 makes the J call doubtful. The V gene's germline CDR1 is MGHRA and CDR2 YSYEKL. The CDR3 covers 15 residues. The DNA of the CDR3 is TGCGCCAGCAGCCAAGGGGCGGGGGCATCCTACGAGCAGTACTTC. Amino acid sequence: CASSQGAGASYEQYF.

This rearrangement joins TRBV28 to TRBJ2-3; D possibly corresponds to TRBD2 (6 bases). Trimming cost V 7 bases and J 4 bases, with 18 bases left between them. Looked up from germline, CDR1 is MDHEN and CDR2 is SYDVKM. The CDR3 covers 15 residues. This CDR3 is CASTGGSAGSDTQYF. The CDR3 coding sequence is TGTGCCAGCACCGGAGGGAGCGCGGGGTCAGATACGCAGTATTTT.

This clone was recorded once. The chain couples TRBV7-8 to TRBJ2-2; the match to TRBD2 covers 7 bases. Germline assignment: CDR1 SGHVS and CDR2 FQNEAQ. The CDR3 has 16 amino acids. With 2 bases clipped from V and 4 bases from J, the junction kept 7 bases outside the gene matches. CDR3: CASSLRGSPGTGELFF. The CDR3 DNA reads as TGTGCCAGCAGCTTACGCGGGAGCCCCGGCACCGGGGAGCTGTTTTTT.

The chain recombines TRBV7-3 with TRBJ1-5, with D hard to call. The CDR3 runs to 13 residues. CDR1 SGHTA and CDR2 FQGTGA come from the germline V gene. Trimming stripped 1 base from V and 4 bases from J, with 5 bases between. CDR3 sequence: CASSLKPNQPQHF. The CDR3 DNA reads as TGTGCCAGCAGCTTAAAGCCGAATCAGCCCCAGCATTTT. The full variable domain, with the rest looked up from reference TRBV7-3 and TRBJ1-5, is GAGVSQTPSNKVTEKGKYVELRCDPISGHTALYWYRQSLGQGPEFLIYFQGTGAADDSGLPNDRFFAVRPEGSVSTLKIQRTERGDSAVYLCASSLKPNQPQHFGDGTRLSIL.

V and J are TRBV19 and TRBJ1-2; 7 bases agree with TRBD1. Germline values: CDR1 LNHDA, CDR2 SQIVND (reference sequence). V lost 7 bases, J lost 8 bases, and 10 bases stayed unmatched. This CDR3 has 13 residues. Written as DNA, the CDR3 is TGTGCCAGTACCGAGAGACAGGGAGAAGGCTACACCTTC. Its protein product is CASTERQGEGYTF. Together with reference TRBV19 and TRBJ1-2, the CDR3 gives the full variable domain: DGGITQSPKYLFRKEGQNVTLSCEQNLNHDAMYWYRQDPGQGLRLIYYSQIVNDFQKGDIAEGYSVSREKKESFPLTVTSAQKNPTAFYLCASTERQGEGYTFGSGTRLTVV.

This sequence joins TRBV14 and TRBJ2-3; no reliable D call. The CDR3 loop spans 14 amino acids. V lost 1 base, J lost 0 bases, and 5 bases lay in between. Germline V CDR1 and CDR2: SGHDN, FVKESK. The CDR3 DNA sequence: TGTGCCAGCAGCCAAGTCAGGAGCACAGATACGCAGTATTTT. The encoded protein is CASSQVRSTDTQYF.

The DNA for the CDR3 is TGCAGCGTTGAAGATAGTGGGGAAGGAGGGCAGTATTTT. It encodes CSVEDSGEGGQYF. This sequence joins TRBV29-1 and TRBJ2-3, with a weak D call TRBD2 (5 bases). The CDR3 totals 13 residues. V lost 0 bases, J lost 11 bases, and 15 bases lay in between. The germline gives CDR1 SQVTM, CDR2 ANQGSEA.

The chain is built from TRBV28 and TRBJ2-2, with D perhaps matching TRBD2 (5 bases). This CDR3 spans 15 amino acids. V lost 11 bases and J lost 3, with 19 bases in between. Germline V gene sequence: CDR1 MDHEN, CDR2 SYDVKM. As DNA, the CDR3 is TGTGCCGGGCGGGCGGCGGAGAGGGACACCGGGGAGCTGTTTTTT. Its translation: CAGRAAERDTGELFF.

The V call is TRBV6-1, the J call TRBJ1-5; 8 nucleotides align to TRBD1. The CDR3 extends over 15 amino acids. With V trimmed by 7 bases and J by 0 bases, 5 bases remained unmatched. Per germline, CDR1 MNHNS and CDR2 SASEGT. CDR3 region: CASIVTGDSNQPQHF. Here the CDR3 DNA reads TGTGCCAGCATTGTGACAGGGGATAGCAATCAGCCCCAGCATTTT.

The V and J genes are TRBV7-9 and TRBJ2-1; D possibly uses TRBD1 or TRBD2 (6 bases each). Germline CDR1 and CDR2: SEHNR and FQNEAQ (reference sequence). This CDR3 comprises 16 residues. V was trimmed by 5 bases and J by 6 bases, leaving 20 bases between them. The CDR3 nucleotides read TGTGCCAGCAGCCCCATCGTGGGGGGCAGTACCAATGAGCAGTTCTTC. It specifies CASSPIVGGSTNEQFF.

The V gene is TRBV27, the J gene TRBJ2-7, with D perhaps matching TRBD1 (6 bases). The CDR3 extends over 14 amino acids. Trimming pared 5 bases from V and 5 bases from J, leaving 16 bases between. CDR1 is MNHEY, CDR2 SMNVEV, per germline (reference sequence). The chain's CDR3 is CASSPRQYRDEQYF. For the CDR3, the DNA is TGTGCCAGCAGTCCAAGACAGTACAGGGACGAGCAGTACTTC.